Reported below is one T cell receptor (beta chain). Its antigen is currently unknown. This sample was included in a study of shared clonotypes between healthy human individuals. The study, taken as a whole, reports: It was only blood that was sampled, and tissue repertoires likely differ. Deeper or shallower sequencing was expected to change how clonotypes are shared among donors.

Extraction of genomic DNA in unsorted samples used approximately 96 million PBMCs. Genomic DNA (from each subset) was split evenly across several immunoSEQ plates. Sequencing was performed with immunoSEQ multiplex PCR; in TCRdb, only in-frame clones are kept and a portion is missing. The sample lists approximately 440,000 clones; around 77% were seen once. The CDR3 extends over 14 amino acids. Germline V CDR1 and CDR2: LNHNV, YYDKDF (reference sequence). The V segment lost 5 bases and the J segment 3 bases; nucleotides outside the gene matches: 6. This sequence joins TRBV15 and TRBJ2-7; 8 positions match TRBD2. The clonotype was recovered from a woman aged 40-49 years in good health. Some clones in this sample may be carry-over from other donors' samples. The specimen was PBMCs. The CDR3 DNA sequence: TGTGCCACCAGCCTCCAGCGGGAGATCTACGAGCAGTACTTC. Translated: CATSLQREIYEQYF.